The rows below give T cell receptor beta chains drawn from one sample of a study of shared clonotypes between healthy human individuals. Using immunoSEQ multiplex PCR, the repertoire was profiled, and TCRdb retains in-frame clones only, with some absent. The repertoire includes about 380,000 clones, about 96% of them detected once, and 0.32% sits in the top ten. The sequencing input was memory CD8+ T cells sorted from blood. These receptors came from a man aged 30 to 39 in good health. The CDR3 runs from the conserved cysteine through the conserved F or W. Each record gives: J gene, V gene, D gene, clone size, CDR3 DNA, CDR3 protein. A D gene is named only where the DNA matches it firmly. The size entry is marked missing in some rows and otherwise reads once, few, many or a size class.

TRBJ1-1 TRBV5-6 - - TGTGCCAGCAGCTTGCGATCCAGGGGTTTTTATGCTGAAGCTTTCTTT CASSLRSRGFYAEAFF
TRBJ2-5 TRBV18 TRBD1 - TGTGCCAGCTCACCACGATTACAGGGGAGAGTTGGAGAGACCCAGTACTTC CASSPRLQGRVGETQYF
TRBJ2-2 TRBV7-9 - - TGTGCCAGCAACCCAACAGCCACCGGGGAGCTGTTTTTT CASNPTATGELFF
TRBJ2-1 TRBV5-1 TRBD2 once TGCGCCAGCAGCTTTCTTTCGACTAGCGGCTACAATGAGCAGTTCTTC CASSFLSTSGYNEQFF
TRBJ2-7 TRBV5-1 TRBD2 - TGCGCCAGCAGCTTGGCGCGGGAGGGCCCTGATTACGAGCAGTACTTC CASSLAREGPDYEQYF
TRBJ2-1 TRBV29-1 TRBD2 - TGCAGCGTTGGGCGGACTAGCGGGTACAATGAGCAGTTCTTC CSVGRTSGYNEQFF
TRBJ1-3 TRBV30 - - TGTGCCTGGGGGGACGGCTACTCTGGAAACACCATATATTTT CAWGDGYSGNTIYF
TRBJ2-3 TRBV11-2 - - TGTGCCAGCAGCTTTAGACCGATTTCGGCGCAGTATTTT CASSFRPISAQYF
TRBJ2-1 TRBV20-1 - few TGCAGTGCTAGGGAGAATGAGCAGTTCTTC CSARENEQFF
TRBJ2-4 TRBV7-3 TRBD2 - TGTGCCAGCAGCCAAATAGCGGGGCCGTTGGGGGATCAGTACTTC CASSQIAGPLGDQYF
TRBJ1-2 TRBV6-1 TRBD1 once TGTGCCAGCAGGCTACAGGGGCTCTATGGCTACACCTTC CASRLQGLYGYTF
TRBJ2-6 TRBV4-1 - - TGCGCCAGCAGCCAAGAAGGAGGCCGGGGGGCCAACGTCCTGACTTTC CASSQEGGRGANVLTF
TRBJ2-7 TRBV21-1 - - TGTGCCAGCAGCCCCCGACAGGGAAGCGGGAGCTTTTACGAGCAGTACTTC CASSPRQGSGSFYEQYF
TRBJ2-1 TRBV10-3 TRBD2 - TGTGCCATCAGTGTTGCTAGCGGCTCTGGGAGTGAGCAGTTCTTC CAISVASGSGSEQFF
TRBJ2-1 TRBV19 TRBD2 - TGTGCCAGTAGTAGCGGGAGCCCCCTCAATGAGCAGTTCTTC CASSSGSPLNEQFF
TRBJ2-3 TRBV5-1 - - TGCGCCAGCAGCACCTTCCAAGATACGCAGTATTTT CASSTFQDTQYF
TRBJ1-6 TRBV10-3 - once TGTGCCATCATCCCCAGGGGTGAAACCTATAATTCACCCCTCCACTTT CAIIPRGETYNSPLHF
TRBJ2-5 TRBV19 - - TGTGCCAGTAGCTTCCAGTACCAAGAGACCCAGTACTTC CASSFQYQETQYF
TRBJ2-2 TRBV15 TRBD1 - TGTGCCACCAGCAGAGAGGGATGGACAGGGGGTTTCGGGGAGCTGTTTTTT CATSREGWTGGFGELFF
TRBJ2-1 TRBV7-9 - - TGTGCCAGCAGCTTTGTAGGGGGATGGTCCCACCAAAATGAGCAGTTCTTC CASSFVGGWSHQNEQFF
TRBJ1-2 TRBV10-3 TRBD1 once TGTGCCATCAGTGAGTCAGGGACAGTTCTCGGCTACACCTTC CAISESGTVLGYTF
TRBJ1-1 TRBV6-6 - - TGTGCCAGCAGCCTAGGCACTGAAGCTTTCTTT CASSLGTEAFF
TRBJ2-2 TRBV25-1 TRBD2 - TGTGCCAGCAGTGAATGGCGGGAGGGTCCCGGGGAGCTGTTTTTT CASSEWREGPGELFF
TRBJ2-3 TRBV9 - - TGTGCCAGCAGCGTAGCCACAGGCCGCACAGATACGCAGTATTTT CASSVATGRTDTQYF
TRBJ2-7 TRBV21-1 - once TGTGCCAGCACCCCAAGTTTTAGCATAGCCTACGAGCAGTACTTC CASTPSFSIAYEQYF
TRBJ2-2 TRBV6-4 - - TGTGCCGCAGGTCCCGGGGAGCTGTTTTTT CAAGPGELFF
TRBJ2-7 TRBV6-4 TRBD2 - TGTGCCAGCAGCGCCGGCCCCAGCGGGATCTACGAGCAGTACTTC CASSAGPSGIYEQYF
TRBJ2-6 TRBV2 - - TGTGCCAGCACAGGAGTCTCTGGGGCCAACGTCCTGACTTTC CASTGVSGANVLTF
TRBJ1-2 TRBV5-8 - - TGTGCCAGCAGCTTGGGGAGCTATGGCTACACCTTC CASSLGSYGYTF
TRBJ2-7 TRBV28 - - TGTGCCAGCAGCCTAGGCAGGCTCTACGAGCAGTACTTC CASSLGRLYEQYF
TRBJ1-2 TRBV27 - - TGTGCCAGCTCTAGATCAGGTGATGGTGGCTACACCTTC CASSRSGDGGYTF
TRBJ1-1 TRBV6-6 TRBD1 - TGTGCCAGCAGCTGGACAGGGGGTCCCAGTGGAGCTTTCTTT CASSWTGGPSGAFF
TRBJ2-2 TRBV7-9 TRBD2 - TGTGCCAGCAGCTTGAGGCGGGAGGGGACGAACACCGGGGAGCTGTTTTTT CASSLRREGTNTGELFF
TRBJ1-4 TRBV6-5 - - TGTGCCAGCAGTTACAGGACAACTAATGAAAAACTGTTTTTT CASSYRTTNEKLFF
TRBJ2-1 TRBV7-2 TRBD2 - TGTGCCAGCAGCTTACTAGCGGACTCCTACAATGAGCAGTTCTTC CASSLLADSYNEQFF
TRBJ2-1 TRBV2 - once TGTGCCAGCAGTTCGGGCAGCCCCTCCTACAATGAGCAGTTCTTC CASSSGSPSYNEQFF
TRBJ1-5 TRBV5-6 - - TGTGCCAGCAGCTTGGATGGGGATAATCAGCCCCAGCATTTT CASSLDGDNQPQHF
TRBJ2-2 TRBV13 - - TGTGCCAGCAGCTTAGGAGAGGGGAGGACCGGGGAGCTGTTTTTT CASSLGEGRTGELFF
TRBJ1-2 TRBV30 - few TGTGCCTGGAGTGTCGACGGTGCGAGGCATGGCTACACCTTC CAWSVDGARHGYTF
TRBJ2-7 TRBV6-5 - - TGTGCCAGTAGAACCCGGGACAAATACGAGCAGTACTTC CASRTRDKYEQYF
TRBJ1-6 TRBV18 TRBD1 - TGTGCCAGCTCACCCGGGGGACAGGGGTACTCACCCCTCCACTTT CASSPGGQGYSPLHF
TRBJ2-3 TRBV4-1 - - TGCGCCAGCAGCCGGCGACTAACTAGCACAGATACGCAGTATTTT CASSRRLTSTDTQYF
TRBJ2-3 TRBV7-9 - - TGTGCCAGCAGCTTACTCCTGAGCGGGAGCACAGATACGCAGTATTTT CASSLLLSGSTDTQYF
TRBJ1-2 TRBV7-9 - - TGTGCCAGCAGCTTGGGGGACAACTATGGCTACACCTTC CASSLGDNYGYTF
TRBJ2-7 TRBV2 - - TGTGCCAGCTCGGGATCCTACGAGCAGTACTTC CASSGSYEQYF
TRBJ2-7 TRBV9 - - TGTGCCAGCAGCGTAGAAAGCAGGGCCTACGAGCAGTACTTC CASSVESRAYEQYF
TRBJ2-7 TRBV7-8 - - TGTGCCAGCAGCTTAGGGGGGAGTGGTTCCTACGAGCAGTACTTC CASSLGGSGSYEQYF
TRBJ2-1 TRBV28 TRBD2 - TGTGCCAGCATGGATCCGGGACTAGTTTACAATGAGCAGTTCTTC CASMDPGLVYNEQFF
TRBJ2-5 TRBV5-6 TRBD2 few TGTGCCAGCAGCTGGACTAGCGGGAGAGAGACCCAGTACTTC CASSWTSGRETQYF
TRBJ1-2 TRBV5-6 - once TGTGCCAGCAGCTTGGCAGGTACCGCTTACGATCACTTC CASSLAGTAYDHF
TRBJ2-3 TRBV28 TRBD2 - TGTGCCAGCAGGCAACGACTAGCGGGAGGGCCGCGGGGGAGCACAGATACGCAGTATTTT CASRQRLAGGPRGSTDTQYF
TRBJ2-5 TRBV5-1 - - TGCGCCAGCAGCACCCCCACTACTAAACCGGGACCGCTCGGGGAGACCCAGTACTTC CASSTPTTKPGPLGETQYF
TRBJ2-1 TRBV19 - - TGTGCCAGTAGTCCTGACTCCAGCACCTACAATGAGCAGTTCTTC CASSPDSSTYNEQFF
TRBJ2-1 TRBV5-8 TRBD1 - TGTGCCAGCAGCGGCCGGGACAGGGGCGTAAAGCTCTCCTACAATGAGCAGTTCTTC CASSGRDRGVKLSYNEQFF
TRBJ1-1 TRBV25-1 - - TGTGCCAGCAGTGAATTCAAAGCCCCGATGAACACTGAAGCTTTCTTT CASSEFKAPMNTEAFF
TRBJ2-5 TRBV11-1 TRBD1 - TGTGCCAGCAGCTTCAGCGACAGGGAAGAGACCCAGTACTTC CASSFSDREETQYF
TRBJ2-7 TRBV7-2 - - TGTGCCAGCAGCTTATCAGGGTACTACGAGCAGTACTTC CASSLSGYYEQYF
TRBJ1-2 TRBV6-1 - - TGTGCCAGCAGTGAAGTCAAGCGGGGTGGCTACACCTTC CASSEVKRGGYTF
TRBJ2-7 TRBV9 - - TGTGCCAGCAGCGTAGGTACAAAAGGCTACGAGCAGTACTTC CASSVGTKGYEQYF
TRBJ1-3 TRBV6-5 TRBD1 - TGTGCCAGCTCCCCGGACAGGGCGTCTGGAAACACCATATATTTT CASSPDRASGNTIYF